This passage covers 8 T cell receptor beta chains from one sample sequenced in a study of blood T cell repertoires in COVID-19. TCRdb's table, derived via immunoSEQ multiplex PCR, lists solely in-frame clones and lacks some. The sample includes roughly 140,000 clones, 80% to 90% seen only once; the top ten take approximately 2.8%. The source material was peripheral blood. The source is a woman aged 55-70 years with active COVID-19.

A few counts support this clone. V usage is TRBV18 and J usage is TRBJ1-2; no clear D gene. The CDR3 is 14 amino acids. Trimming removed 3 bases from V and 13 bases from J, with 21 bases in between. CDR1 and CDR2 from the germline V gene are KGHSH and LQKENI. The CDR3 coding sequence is TGTGCCAGCTCACCTCGTGACACTCCTCAATCGTCCACCTTC. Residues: CASSPRDTPQSSTF.

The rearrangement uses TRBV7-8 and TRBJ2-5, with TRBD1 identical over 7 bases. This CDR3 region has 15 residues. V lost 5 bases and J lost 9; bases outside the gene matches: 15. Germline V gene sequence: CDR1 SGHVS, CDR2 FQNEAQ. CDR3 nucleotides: TGTGCCAGCAGCGATCTTATGAGGGGGCTGGGGGCCCAGTACTTC. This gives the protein CASSDLMRGLGAQYF. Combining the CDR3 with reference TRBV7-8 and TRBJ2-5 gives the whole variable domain GAGVSQSPRYKVAKRGQDVALRCDPISGHVSLFWYQQALGQGPEFLTYFQNEAQLDKSGLPSDRFFAERPEGSVSTLKIQRTQQEDSAVYLCASSDLMRGLGAQYFGPGTRLLVL.

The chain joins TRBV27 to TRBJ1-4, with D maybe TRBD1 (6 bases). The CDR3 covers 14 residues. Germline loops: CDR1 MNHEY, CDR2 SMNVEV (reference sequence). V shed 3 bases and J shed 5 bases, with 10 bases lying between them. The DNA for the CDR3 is TGTGCCAGCAGTTTCTCAGGGGTGAATGAAAAACTGTTTTTT. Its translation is CASSFSGVNEKLFF.

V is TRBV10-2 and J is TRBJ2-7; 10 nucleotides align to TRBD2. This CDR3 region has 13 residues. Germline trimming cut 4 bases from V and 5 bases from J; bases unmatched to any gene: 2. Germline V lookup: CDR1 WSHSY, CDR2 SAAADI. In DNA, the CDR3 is TGCGCCAGCAGTGGGACTAGCGGCCACGAGCAGTACTTC. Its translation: CASSGTSGHEQYF.

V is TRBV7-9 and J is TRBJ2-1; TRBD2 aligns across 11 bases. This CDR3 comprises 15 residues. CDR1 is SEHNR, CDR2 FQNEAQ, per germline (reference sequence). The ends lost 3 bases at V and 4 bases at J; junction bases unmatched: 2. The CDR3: CASSFGTSGYNEQFF. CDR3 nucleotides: TGTGCCAGCAGCTTCGGGACTAGCGGATACAATGAGCAGTTCTTC.

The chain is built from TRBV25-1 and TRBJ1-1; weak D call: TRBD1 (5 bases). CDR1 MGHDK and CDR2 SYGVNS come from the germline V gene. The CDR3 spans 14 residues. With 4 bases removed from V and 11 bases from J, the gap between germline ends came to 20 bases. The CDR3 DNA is TGTGCCAGCAGTGTAATGGGGGGGGAGAGGGTGGCTTTCTTT. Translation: CASSVMGGERVAFF.

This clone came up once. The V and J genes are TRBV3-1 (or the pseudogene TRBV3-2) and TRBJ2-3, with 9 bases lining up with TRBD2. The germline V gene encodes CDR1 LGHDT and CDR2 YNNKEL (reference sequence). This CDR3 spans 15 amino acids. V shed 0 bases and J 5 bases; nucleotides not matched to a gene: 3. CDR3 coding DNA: TGTGCCAGCAGCCAAGATCAGACTAGCGGAGATACGCAGTATTTT. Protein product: CASSQDQTSGDTQYF.

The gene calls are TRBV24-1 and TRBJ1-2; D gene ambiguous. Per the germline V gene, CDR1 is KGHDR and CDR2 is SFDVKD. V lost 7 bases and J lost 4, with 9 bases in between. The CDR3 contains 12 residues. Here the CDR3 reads CATSRQGYGYTF. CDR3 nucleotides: TGTGCCACCAGCCGACAAGGCTATGGCTACACCTTC.